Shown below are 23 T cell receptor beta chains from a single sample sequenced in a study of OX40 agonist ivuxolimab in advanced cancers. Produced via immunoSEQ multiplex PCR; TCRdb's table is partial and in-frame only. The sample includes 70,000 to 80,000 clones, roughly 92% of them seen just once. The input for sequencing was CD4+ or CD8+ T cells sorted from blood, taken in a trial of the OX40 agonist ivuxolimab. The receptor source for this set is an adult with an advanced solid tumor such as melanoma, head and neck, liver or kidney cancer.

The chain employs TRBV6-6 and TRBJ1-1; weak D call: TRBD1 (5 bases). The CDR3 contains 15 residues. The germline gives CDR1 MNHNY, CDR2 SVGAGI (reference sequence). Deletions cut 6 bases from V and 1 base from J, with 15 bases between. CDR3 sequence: CASSPYGGKNTEAFF. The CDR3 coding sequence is TGTGCCAGCAGCCCCTACGGGGGAAAGAACACTGAAGCTTTCTTT.

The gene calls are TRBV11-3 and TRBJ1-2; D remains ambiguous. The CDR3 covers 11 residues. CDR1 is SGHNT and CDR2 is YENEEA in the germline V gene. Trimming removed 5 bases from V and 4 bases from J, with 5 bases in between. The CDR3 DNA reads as TGTGCCAGCAGCCCGGGCTATGGCTACACCTTC. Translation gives CASSPGYGYTF.

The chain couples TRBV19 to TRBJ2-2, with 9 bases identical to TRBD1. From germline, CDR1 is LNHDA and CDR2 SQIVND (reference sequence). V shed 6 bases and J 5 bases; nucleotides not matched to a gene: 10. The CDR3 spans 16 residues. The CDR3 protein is CASRNNRGPGTGELFF. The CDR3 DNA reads TGTGCCAGTAGGAACAACAGGGGGCCGGGGACCGGGGAGCTGTTTTTT.

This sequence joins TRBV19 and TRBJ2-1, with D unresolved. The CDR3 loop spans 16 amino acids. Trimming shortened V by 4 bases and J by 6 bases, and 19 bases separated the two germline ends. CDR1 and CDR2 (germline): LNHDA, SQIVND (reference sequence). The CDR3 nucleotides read TGTGCCAGTAGTAGAACAGATCCCCTCGGTACCAATGAGCAGTTCTTC. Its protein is CASSRTDPLGTNEQFF.

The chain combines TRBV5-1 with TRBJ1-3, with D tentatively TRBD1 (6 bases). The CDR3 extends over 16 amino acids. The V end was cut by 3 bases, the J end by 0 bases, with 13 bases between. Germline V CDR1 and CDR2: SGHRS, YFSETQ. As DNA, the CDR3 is TGCGCCAGCAGCTCACAGACAGGACCCTCTGGAAACACCATATATTTT. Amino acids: CASSSQTGPSGNTIYF.

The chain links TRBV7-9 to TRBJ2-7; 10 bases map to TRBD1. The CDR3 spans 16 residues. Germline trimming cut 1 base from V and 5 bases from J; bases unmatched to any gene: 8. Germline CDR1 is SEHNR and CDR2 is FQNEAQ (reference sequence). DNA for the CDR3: TGTGCCAGCAGCTTAGTAATAGGCGGGACAGGGGACGAGCAGTACTTC. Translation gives CASSLVIGGTGDEQYF.

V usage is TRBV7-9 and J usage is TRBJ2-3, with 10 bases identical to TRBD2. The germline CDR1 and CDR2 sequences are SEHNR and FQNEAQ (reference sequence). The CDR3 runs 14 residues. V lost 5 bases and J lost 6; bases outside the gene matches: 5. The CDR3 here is CASSPGTSVDTQYF. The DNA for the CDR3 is TGTGCCAGCAGCCCCGGGACTAGCGTCGATACGCAGTATTTT.

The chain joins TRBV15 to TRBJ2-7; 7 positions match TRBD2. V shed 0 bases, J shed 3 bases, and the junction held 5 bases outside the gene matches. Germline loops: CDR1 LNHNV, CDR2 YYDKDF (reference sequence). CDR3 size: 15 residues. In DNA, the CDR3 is TGTGCCACCAGCAGAGAGGGGGGGGAAGGCTACGAGCAGTACTTC. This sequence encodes CATSREGGEGYEQYF.

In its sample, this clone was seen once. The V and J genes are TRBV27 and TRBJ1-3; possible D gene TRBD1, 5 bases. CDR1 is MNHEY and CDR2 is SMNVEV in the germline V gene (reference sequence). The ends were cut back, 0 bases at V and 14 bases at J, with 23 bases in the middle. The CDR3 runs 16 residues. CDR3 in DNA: TGTGCCAGCAGTTTATCGTACGACTCCCAAGGGGAGAGTTTATATTTT. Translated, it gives CASSLSYDSQGESLYF.

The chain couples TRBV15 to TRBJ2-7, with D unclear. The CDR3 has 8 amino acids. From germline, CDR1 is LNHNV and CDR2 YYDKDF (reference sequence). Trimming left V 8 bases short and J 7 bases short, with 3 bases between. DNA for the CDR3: TGTGCCACCGGAGAGCAGTACTTC. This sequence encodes CATGEQYF.

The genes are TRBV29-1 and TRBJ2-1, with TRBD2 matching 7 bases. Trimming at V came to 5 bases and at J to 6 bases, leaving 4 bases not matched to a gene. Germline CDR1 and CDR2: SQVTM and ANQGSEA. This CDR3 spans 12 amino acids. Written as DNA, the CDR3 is TGCAGCGTTCGACTAGCAATCAATGAGCAGTTCTTC. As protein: CSVRLAINEQFF.

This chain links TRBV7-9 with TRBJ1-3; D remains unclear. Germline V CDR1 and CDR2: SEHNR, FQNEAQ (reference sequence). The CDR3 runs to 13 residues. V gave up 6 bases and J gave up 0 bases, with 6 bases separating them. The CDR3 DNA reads TGTGCCAGCAGGGCTAGCTCTGGAAACACCATATATTTT. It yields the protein CASRASSGNTIYF.

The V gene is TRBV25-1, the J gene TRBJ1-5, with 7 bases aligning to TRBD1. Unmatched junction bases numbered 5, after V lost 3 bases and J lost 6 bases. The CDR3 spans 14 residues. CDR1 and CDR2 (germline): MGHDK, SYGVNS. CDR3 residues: CASSDRQGGQPQHF. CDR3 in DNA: TGTGCCAGCAGTGATCGACAGGGCGGTCAGCCCCAGCATTTT.

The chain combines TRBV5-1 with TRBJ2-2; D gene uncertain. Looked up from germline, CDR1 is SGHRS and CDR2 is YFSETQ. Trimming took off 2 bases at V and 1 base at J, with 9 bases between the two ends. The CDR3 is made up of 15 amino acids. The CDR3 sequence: CASSLRAENTGELFF. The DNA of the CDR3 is TGCGCCAGCAGCTTAAGGGCGGAGAACACCGGGGAGCTGTTTTTT.

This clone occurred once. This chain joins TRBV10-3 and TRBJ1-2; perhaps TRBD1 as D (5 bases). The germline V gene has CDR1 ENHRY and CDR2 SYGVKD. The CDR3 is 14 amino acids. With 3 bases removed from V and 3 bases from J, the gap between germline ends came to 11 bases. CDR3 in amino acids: CAISEKVGDYGYTF. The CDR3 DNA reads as TGTGCCATCAGTGAAAAAGTGGGGGACTATGGCTACACCTTC.

The CDR3 spells CATSRDYGQGIDTQYF. The DNA for the CDR3 is TGTGCCACCAGCAGAGATTACGGACAGGGGATAGATACGCAGTATTTT. V is TRBV15 and J is TRBJ2-3, with TRBD1 matching 9 bases. The germline gives CDR1 LNHNV, CDR2 YYDKDF (reference sequence). This CDR3 is built from 16 residues. The J segment lost 5 bases and the V segment lost 0 bases, leaving 6 bases of the junction unmatched.

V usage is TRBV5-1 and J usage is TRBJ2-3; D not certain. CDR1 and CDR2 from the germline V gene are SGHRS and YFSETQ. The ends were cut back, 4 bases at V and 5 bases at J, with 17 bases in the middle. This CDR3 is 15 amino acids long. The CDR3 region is CASSPEARLGDTQYF. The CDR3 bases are TGCGCCAGCAGCCCCGAGGCCAGACTGGGAGATACGCAGTATTTT. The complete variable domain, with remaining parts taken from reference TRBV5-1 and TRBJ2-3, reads KAGVTQTPRYLIKTRGQQVTLSCSPISGHRSVSWYQQTPGQGLQFLFEYFSETQRNKGNFPGRFSGRQFSNSRSEMNVSTLELGDSALYLCASSPEARLGDTQYFGPGTRLTVL.

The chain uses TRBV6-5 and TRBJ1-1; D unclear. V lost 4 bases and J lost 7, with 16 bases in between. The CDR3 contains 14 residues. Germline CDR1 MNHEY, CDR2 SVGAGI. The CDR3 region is CASSSLPGPDEAFF. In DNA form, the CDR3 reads TGTGCCAGCAGTTCTCTACCCGGGCCCGATGAAGCTTTCTTT.

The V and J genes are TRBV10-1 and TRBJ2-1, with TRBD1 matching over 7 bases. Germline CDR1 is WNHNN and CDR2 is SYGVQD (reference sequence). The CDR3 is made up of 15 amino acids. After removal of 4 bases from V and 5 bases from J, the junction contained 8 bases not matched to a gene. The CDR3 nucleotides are TGCGCCAGCAGTGGGAGGACAGGTAGCAACAATGAGCAGTTCTTC. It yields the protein CASSGRTGSNNEQFF.

The CDR3 is CASRRDGMNTEAFF. In nucleotides, the CDR3 is TGTGCCAGTAGGAGGGACGGCATGAACACTGAAGCTTTCTTT. The chain joins TRBV19 to TRBJ1-1, with a possible D match to TRBD1 (5 bases). In germline, CDR1 is LNHDA, CDR2 SQIVND (reference sequence). V lost 6 bases, J lost 0 bases, and 11 bases lay in between. CDR3 length: 14 amino acids.

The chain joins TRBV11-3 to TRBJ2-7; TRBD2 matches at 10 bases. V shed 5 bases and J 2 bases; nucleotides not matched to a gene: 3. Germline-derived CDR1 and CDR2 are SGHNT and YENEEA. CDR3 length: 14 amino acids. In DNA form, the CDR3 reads TGTGCCAGCAGCCCCAGCGGGAGGGCCTACGAGCAGTACTTC. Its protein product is CASSPSGRAYEQYF.

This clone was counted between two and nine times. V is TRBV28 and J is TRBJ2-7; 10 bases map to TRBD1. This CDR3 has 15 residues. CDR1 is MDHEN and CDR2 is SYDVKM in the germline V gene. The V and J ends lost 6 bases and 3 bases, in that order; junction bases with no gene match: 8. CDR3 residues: CASSYAWTGGYEQYF. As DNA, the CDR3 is TGTGCCAGCAGCTACGCCTGGACAGGGGGCTACGAGCAGTACTTC.

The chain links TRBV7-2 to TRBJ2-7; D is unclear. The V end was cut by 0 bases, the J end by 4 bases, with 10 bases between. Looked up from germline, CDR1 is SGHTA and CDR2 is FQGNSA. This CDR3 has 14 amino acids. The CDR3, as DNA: TGTGCCAGCAGCTTAGCAGGGTTGAGTTACGAGCAGTACTTC. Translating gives CASSLAGLSYEQYF.